The clone carrying this TCR beta chain was counted only a few times. Its target is unknown. Via MiXCR, TCRdb re-called the 5' RACE reads, giving one row per CDR3 protein. The sample has approximately 550,000 distinct CDR3 sequences, roughly 13% seen once. V was shortened by 1 base and J by 6 bases, with 6 bases between the two germline ends. Looked up from germline, CDR1 is DFQATT and CDR2 is SNEGSKA (reference sequence). This CDR3 spans 12 amino acids. This sample was taken from a study of CD8 T cells in ankylosing spondylitis. Study-wide results and limits: There was a TCR beta motif, made of roughly eight highly homologous variants, that appeared characteristic of ankylosing spondylitis blood. Reported data indicate significant enrichment of disease-linked clones within matched ankylosing spondylitis synovial fluid.

The chain combines TRBV20-1 with TRBJ2-2, with D uncertain. Sequenced: blood, either unsorted or a sorted T cell fraction (not recorded which). The receptor comes from a male donor with ankylosing spondylitis. The CDR3 reads CSARGIAGELFF. The CDR3 DNA sequence: TGCAGTGCTAGAGGGATTGCCGGGGAGCTGTTTTTT.